The 6 T cell receptor beta chains listed next were all sequenced from one sample in a study of cytomegalovirus exposure and HLA in healthy donors. TCRdb's copy holds only in-frame clones and misses some; the assay was immunoSEQ multiplex PCR. The data show about 140,000 clones, roughly nine tenths seen once. The specimen sequenced was PBMCs. The receptors shown here come from a man aged 18-30 years in good health and CMV-seronegative.

The V gene is TRBV9, the J gene TRBJ2-4, with 7 bases fitting TRBD1. CDR3 length: 14 amino acids. The germline V gene has CDR1 SGDLS and CDR2 YYNGEE. Losses at the gene ends were 4 bases for V and 6 bases for J; bases not matched to a gene: 7. In DNA form, the CDR3 reads TGTGCCAGCAGCACAGGGGTTGGGGGAAACATTCAGTACTTC. As protein: CASSTGVGGNIQYF.

The V gene is TRBV5-1, the J gene TRBJ2-3, with TRBD2 as a possible D gene (6 bases). CDR1 and CDR2 from the germline V gene are SGHRS and YFSETQ. V dropped 5 bases and J dropped 0 bases, with 13 bases sitting between them. The CDR3 is made up of 15 amino acids. CDR3 sequence (DNA): TGCGCCAGCAGGGACATAGCGGCTAGCACAGATACGCAGTATTTT. This translates into CASRDIAASTDTQYF.

The chain recombines TRBV2 with TRBJ2-3, with D hard to call. The CDR3 sequence is 12 residues long. Trimming pared 5 bases from V and 0 bases from J, leaving 3 bases between. The germline V gene encodes CDR1 SNHLY and CDR2 FYNNEI. CDR3 sequence: CASSTSTDTQYF. The CDR3 nucleotides are TGTGCCAGCAGTACTAGCACAGATACGCAGTATTTT.

This clone occurred a few times. V and J are TRBV6-1 and TRBJ1-3; D not certain. This CDR3 is 12 amino acids long. CDR1 and CDR2 (germline): MNHNS, SASEGT. V was shortened by 3 bases and J by 9 bases, with 9 bases between the two germline ends. CDR3 nucleotide sequence: TGTGCCAGCAGTGATCTGGGAGGCACCATATATTTT. The encoded protein is CASSDLGGTIYF.

The chain employs TRBV30 and TRBJ2-1, with 12 bases lining up with TRBD2. Germline CDR1 and CDR2: GTSNPN and SVGIG (reference sequence). The CDR3 contains 15 residues. V gave up 2 bases and J gave up 4 bases; unmatched junction bases: 3. In nucleotides, the CDR3 is TGTGCCTGGAGTTCCGGACTAGCGGGGTACAATGAGCAGTTCTTC. Its protein product is CAWSSGLAGYNEQFF.

The CDR3 DNA is TGCGCCAGCAGCTTGGGCGGTTTAACTAGCGAGAGGGCAGATACGCAGTATTTT. This sequence encodes CASSLGGLTSERADTQYF. The J gene is TRBJ2-3, the V gene TRBV5-1; 7 positions match TRBD2. The CDR3 sequence is 18 residues long. Germline CDR1 reads SGHRS; CDR2 reads YFSETQ. The V gene end was trimmed by 0 bases and the J gene end by 4 bases; junction bases not matched to a gene: 14.